The clone carrying this T cell receptor (beta chain) was counted only a few times. Other nucleotide sequences from this sample produce the same CDR3. This entry belongs to a study of blood T cell repertoires in COVID-19. Study summary: Donors in the United States, Italy and Spain gave samples during acute or convalescent COVID-19. Sources were T cells, B-cell-depleted T cells, or PBMCs; the material itself was cDNA or gDNA.

Authors' methods: Amplifying reference gene primers gave estimates of nucleated cell counts. Method: immunoSEQ multiplex PCR; TCRdb's copy keeps in-frame clones and lacks some. V, J and clone size are taken as reported in that table, and D and trimming were inferred from the DNA itself. The sample contains about 440,000 clones, around 90% of which appear only once. The CDR3 length is 14 residues. The V gene lost 6 bases and the J gene lost 0 bases, with 11 bases spanning the gap. Germline CDR1 reads LNHDA; CDR2 reads SQIVND (reference sequence). The specimen was PBMCs or T cells enriched from blood (not recorded which). The sequence was collected from a woman in her late teens or twenties with acute COVID-19. This sequence joins TRBV19 and TRBJ1-1; D is perhaps TRBD1 (5 bases). The CDR3 region has the DNA TGTGCCAGTAGCCAACAGGTCTTGAACACTGAAGCTTTCTTT. It translates to CASSQQVLNTEAFF.